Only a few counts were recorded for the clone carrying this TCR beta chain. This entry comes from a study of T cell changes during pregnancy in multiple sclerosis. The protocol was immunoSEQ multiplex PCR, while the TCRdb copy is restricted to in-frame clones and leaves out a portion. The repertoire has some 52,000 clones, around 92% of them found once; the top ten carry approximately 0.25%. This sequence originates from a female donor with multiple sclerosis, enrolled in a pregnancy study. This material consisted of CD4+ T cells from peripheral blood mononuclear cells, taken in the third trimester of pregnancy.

CDR3 residues: CASSFVGGAGEKLFF. The CDR3, as DNA: TGTGCCAGCAGCTTCGTAGGGGGCGCGGGTGAAAAACTGTTTTTT. The chain combines TRBV5-5 with TRBJ1-4; 7 bases line up with TRBD1. CDR1 is SGHKS, CDR2 YYEKEE, per germline (reference sequence). The CDR3 length is 15 residues. The junction had 8 bases not matched to a gene; V was cut back by 2 bases and J by 7 bases.